These 3 T cell receptor beta chains came from one sample sequenced in a study of CD8 T cells in ankylosing spondylitis. TCRdb re-called the 5' RACE reads with MiXCR, one entry per CDR3 protein. Of just over 300,000 distinct CDR3 sequences in the sample, more than 20% are singletons; the top ten hold roughly 3.4%. Sequenced sample: blood, either unsorted or a sorted T cell fraction (not recorded which). The receptors here all came from a female donor with ankylosing spondylitis or in good health (not recorded which).

This clonotype has a count of ten or more. V gene TRBV7-8 combines with J gene TRBJ2-1; D might be TRBD1 (5 bases). Germline V gene data show CDR1 as SGHVS and CDR2 as FQNEAQ. The CDR3 consists of 14 residues. V lost 2 bases and J 3 bases, leaving 8 bases between the germline ends. The CDR3 loop reads CASSLRQFYNEQFF. The CDR3 coding sequence is TGTGCCAGCAGCTTACGACAGTTCTACAATGAGCAGTTCTTC.

In its sample, this clonotype was seen a few times. This chain uses TRBV5-1 with TRBJ1-1; D remains unclear. Germline loops: CDR1 SGHRS, CDR2 YFSETQ. Deletions cut 0 bases from V and 3 bases from J, with 9 bases between. The CDR3 totals 14 residues. The CDR3: CASSLGLGDTEAFF. In nucleotides, the CDR3 is TGCGCCAGCAGCTTGGGTCTCGGGGACACTGAAGCTTTCTTT.

The chain uses TRBV6-1 and TRBJ2-1; TRBD2 is a possible D gene (5 bases). The V and J ends lost 6 bases and 5 bases respectively, with 17 bases between them. The CDR3 totals 15 residues. Germline CDR1 reads MNHNS; CDR2 reads SASEGT. The CDR3 bases are TGTGCCAGCAGGGGGTTAGAGGGTTTCGACAATGAGCAGTTCTTC. As protein: CASRGLEGFDNEQFF.